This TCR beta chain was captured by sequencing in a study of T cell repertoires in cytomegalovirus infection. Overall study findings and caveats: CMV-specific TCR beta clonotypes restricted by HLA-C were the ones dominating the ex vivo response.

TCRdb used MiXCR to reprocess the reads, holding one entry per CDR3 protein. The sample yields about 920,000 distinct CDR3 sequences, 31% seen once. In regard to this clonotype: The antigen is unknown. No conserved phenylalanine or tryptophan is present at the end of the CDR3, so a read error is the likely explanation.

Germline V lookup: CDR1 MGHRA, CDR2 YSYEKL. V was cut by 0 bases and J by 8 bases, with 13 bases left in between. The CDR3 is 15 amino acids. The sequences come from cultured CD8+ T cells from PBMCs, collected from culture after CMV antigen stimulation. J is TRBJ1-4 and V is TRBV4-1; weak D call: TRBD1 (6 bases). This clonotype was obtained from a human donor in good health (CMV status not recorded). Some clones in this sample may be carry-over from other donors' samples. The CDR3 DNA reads TGCGCCAGCAGCCAAGACGAGGACAGAGGCGAAAAACTGTTTATT. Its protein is CASSQDEDRGEKLFI.